This T cell receptor (beta chain) was obtained from a study of blood T cells in healthy people across ages. Sample-barcoded 5' priming and a J-beta primer mix drove a second PCR of roughly 6 to 12 cycles. Each cDNA was tagged by a template-switch adaptor containing 12 random nucleotides. TCRdb redid the calling of the 5' RACE reads with MiXCR, one entry per CDR3 protein. The table lists about 680,000 distinct CDR3 sequences, around 49% of them singletons. CDR1 is DFQATT, CDR2 SNEGSKA, per germline (reference sequence). This CDR3 spans 14 amino acids. The sample was blood. The chain has TRBV20-1 and TRBJ2-4, with a weak D call TRBD2 (5 bases). The DNA end favors TRBJ2-5, so the J call may be wrong. The TCR was taken from an older woman in good health. CDR3 in DNA: TGCAGTGCAGCCCGACTACTACTCTGGGAGACCCAGTACTTC. Translation: CSAARLLLWETQYF.